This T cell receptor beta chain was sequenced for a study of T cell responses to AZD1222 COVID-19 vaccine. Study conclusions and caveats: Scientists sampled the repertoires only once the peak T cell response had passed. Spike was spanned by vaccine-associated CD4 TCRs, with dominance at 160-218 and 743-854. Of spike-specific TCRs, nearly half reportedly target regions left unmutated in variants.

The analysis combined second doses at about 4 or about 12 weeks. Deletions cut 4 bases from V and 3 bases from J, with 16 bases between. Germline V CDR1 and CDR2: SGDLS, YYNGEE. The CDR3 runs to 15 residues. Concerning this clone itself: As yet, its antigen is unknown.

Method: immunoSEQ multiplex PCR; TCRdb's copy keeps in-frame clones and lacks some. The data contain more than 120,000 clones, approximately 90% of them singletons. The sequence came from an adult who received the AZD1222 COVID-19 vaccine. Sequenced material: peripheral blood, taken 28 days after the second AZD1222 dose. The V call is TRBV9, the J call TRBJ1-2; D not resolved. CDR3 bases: TGTGCCAGCAGCTCACCCAGGCCCCTGGACTATGGCTACACCTTC. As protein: CASSSPRPLDYGYTF.